These 28 T cell receptor beta chains originate from one sample sequenced in a study of cytomegalovirus exposure and HLA in healthy donors. In the PCR, 60 Vbeta and 13 Jbeta primers were used. Assay: immunoSEQ multiplex PCR; the TCRdb copy retains only in-frame clones and omits some. The table includes about 140,000 clones, around 80% detected once. The sample comprised PBMCs. These receptors were obtained from a man in his forties in good health and CMV-seronegative.

The rearrangement uses TRBV5-1 and TRBJ2-3, with 12 positions matching TRBD2. Germline CDR1 SGHRS, CDR2 YFSETQ. After removal of 5 bases from V and 2 bases from J, the junction contained 9 bases not matched to a gene. The length of the CDR3 is 17 residues. As DNA, the CDR3 is TGCGCCAGCAGGAACGGACTAGCGGGGCTTCTCACAGATACGCAGTATTTT. Protein product: CASRNGLAGLLTDTQYF. The whole variable domain, filled in from reference TRBV5-1 and TRBJ2-3, reads KAGVTQTPRYLIKTRGQQVTLSCSPISGHRSVSWYQQTPGQGLQFLFEYFSETQRNKGNFPGRFSGRQFSNSRSEMNVSTLELGDSALYLCASRNGLAGLLTDTQYFGPGTRLTVL.

The V and J genes are TRBV28 and TRBJ2-7, with D uncertain. The CDR3 totals 14 residues. The germline V and J ends were trimmed by 3 bases and 0 bases, with 9 bases remaining between them. Looked up from germline, CDR1 is MDHEN and CDR2 is SYDVKM. CDR3 loop: CASSFFGGSYEQYF. The CDR3 DNA sequence: TGTGCCAGCAGTTTCTTTGGCGGCTCCTACGAGCAGTACTTC.

This clone was seen a few times. The rearrangement uses TRBV6-1 and TRBJ2-3, with 10 bases that match TRBD2. Trimming removed 3 bases from V and 5 bases from J; junction bases left unmatched: 2. The CDR3 runs to 14 residues. Germline V CDR1 and CDR2: MNHNS, SASEGT. The CDR3: CASSEGTSVDTQYF. CDR3 nucleotides: TGTGCCAGCAGTGAGGGGACTAGCGTAGATACGCAGTATTTT.

This chain links TRBV27 with TRBJ2-1; 11 nucleotides agree with TRBD2. The ends lost 1 base at V and 9 bases at J; junction bases unmatched: 8. Germline lookup yields CDR1 MNHEY and CDR2 SMNVEV (reference sequence). The CDR3 length is 16 residues. The CDR3 is CASSLLAGGLPGEQFF. The CDR3 nucleotides are TGTGCCAGCAGTTTATTAGCGGGGGGGCTCCCCGGTGAGCAGTTCTTC.

The chain joins TRBV19 to TRBJ2-5; D is unclear. Trimming pared 3 bases from V and 4 bases from J, leaving 6 bases between. Germline V gene data show CDR1 as LNHDA and CDR2 as SQIVND (reference sequence). This CDR3 spans 12 amino acids. The CDR3 protein is CASSMGLETQYF. The CDR3 DNA follows: TGTGCCAGTAGTATGGGCTTAGAGACCCAGTACTTC.

The rearrangement links TRBV28 to TRBJ2-7; the match to TRBD2 covers 12 bases. Germline V lookup: CDR1 MDHEN, CDR2 SYDVKM. The CDR3 sequence is 15 residues long. V gave up 6 bases and J gave up 5 bases; unmatched junction bases: 8. CDR3 sequence reads: CASSQATSGSHEQYF. DNA of the CDR3: TGTGCCAGCAGCCAAGCGACTAGCGGGAGTCACGAGCAGTACTTC.

The chain has TRBV4-2 and TRBJ2-5; 15 nucleotides align to TRBD2. Germline trimming cut 6 bases from V and 2 bases from J; bases unmatched to any gene: 10. The germline V gene has CDR1 LGHNA and CDR2 YNFKEQ. The CDR3 totals 18 residues. This CDR3 reads CASRTAGLAGGQQETQYF. CDR3 nucleotides: TGTGCCAGCAGAACTGCAGGACTAGCGGGGGGGCAGCAAGAGACCCAGTACTTC.

V usage is TRBV5-1 and J usage is TRBJ2-1; 8 bases align to TRBD1. Germline V gene lookup returns CDR1 SGHRS and CDR2 YFSETQ. The CDR3 loop spans 16 amino acids. Trimming took 0 bases from V and 6 from J; bases not matched to a gene: 8. CDR3 nucleotide sequence: TGCGCCAGCAGCTTGGGAAACGGACAGGGATTCAATGAGCAGTTCTTC. Protein: CASSLGNGQGFNEQFF.

This chain connects TRBV2 to TRBJ1-3; 7 bases align to TRBD1. J gave up 1 base and V 4 bases, and 7 bases lay outside the gene matches. The CDR3 is 16 amino acids. Germline CDR1 is SNHLY and CDR2 is FYNNEI. CDR3 sequence: CASSVAGGFSGNTIYF. CDR3 bases: TGTGCCAGCAGTGTGGCAGGGGGTTTTTCTGGAAACACCATATATTTT.

CDR3 region: CASSPGTGRSGYTF. CDR3 nucleotide sequence: TGTGCCAGCAGCCCGGGGACAGGCCGGTCTGGCTACACCTTC. The chain carries TRBV9 and TRBJ1-2; 8 nucleotides agree with TRBD1. The CDR3 covers 14 residues. Germline CDR1 reads SGDLS; CDR2 reads YYNGEE. Trimming at V came to 4 bases and at J to 7 bases, leaving 9 bases not matched to a gene. The full variable domain, its missing parts supplied by reference TRBV9 and TRBJ1-2, is DSGVTQTPKHLITATGQRVTLRCSPRSGDLSVYWYQQSLDQGLQFLIQYYNGEERAKGNILERFSAQQFPDLHSELNLSSLELGDSALYFCASSPGTGRSGYTFGSGTRLTVV.

J is TRBJ2-5 and V is TRBV19; a weak D match, TRBD1 (5 bases). V lost 4 bases and J lost 2, with 11 bases in between. The CDR3 is made up of 14 amino acids. Germline V gene sequence: CDR1 LNHDA, CDR2 SQIVND (reference sequence). CDR3 sequence: CASSRGTLQETQYF. The DNA for the CDR3 is TGTGCCAGTAGTAGGGGCACGCTACAAGAGACCCAGTACTTC.

This clone has just a few counts. The J gene is TRBJ2-5, the V gene TRBV7-2, with no clear D. The CDR3 extends over 14 amino acids. The V and J ends lost 1 base and 1 base respectively, with 7 bases between them. CDR1 is SGHTA, CDR2 FQGNSA, per germline. The DNA of the CDR3 is TGTGCCAGCAGCTTAGTGCCTAGCCAAGAGACCCAGTACTTC. Translation: CASSLVPSQETQYF.

J is TRBJ1-1 and V is TRBV5-4; D not resolved. CDR3 size: 13 residues. V was trimmed by 4 bases and J by 3 bases, leaving 10 bases between them. Germline CDR1 is SGHNT and CDR2 is YYREEE (reference sequence). This CDR3 reads CASSPRSDTEAFF. CDR3 nucleotides: TGTGCCAGCAGCCCCCGGTCCGACACTGAAGCTTTCTTT.

The genes are TRBV28 and TRBJ1-2; 8 bases are a match to TRBD1. Trimming removed 4 bases from V and 7 bases from J; junction bases left unmatched: 14. There are 16 residues in the CDR3. Per germline, CDR1 MDHEN and CDR2 SYDVKM. This chain's CDR3 is CASSSGPGQDLGGYTF. The DNA of the CDR3 is TGTGCCAGCAGTTCAGGCCCGGGACAGGACCTAGGTGGCTACACCTTC.

The V call is TRBV5-4, the J call TRBJ2-2; 10 positions match TRBD1. The CDR3 has 17 residues. Germline-derived CDR1 and CDR2 are SGHNT and YYREEE (reference sequence). V dropped 4 bases and J dropped 0; count of bases not matched to a gene: 6. The CDR3 nucleotides read TGTGCCAGCAGCGCGACAGGGGGCTCCTCGAACACCGGGGAGCTGTTTTTT. Its protein is CASSATGGSSNTGELFF.

This sequence joins TRBV28 and TRBJ1-2, with a tentative D call TRBD1 (6 bases). The V and J ends lost 2 bases and 8 bases respectively, with 18 bases between them. Germline values: CDR1 MDHEN, CDR2 SYDVKM. The CDR3 runs 15 residues. The CDR3 DNA follows: TGTGCCAGCAGTTTACCCCAGGGAGGGGGTTGGGGCTACACCTTC. Amino acids: CASSLPQGGGWGYTF.

The chain uses TRBV7-9 and TRBJ2-7, with D possibly TRBD1 on 6 matching bases. This CDR3 region has 15 residues. The V end was cut by 5 bases, the J end by 5 bases, with 19 bases between. Germline CDR1 SEHNR, CDR2 FQNEAQ (reference sequence). The CDR3, as DNA: TGTGCCAGCAGCCGAACCCTCGGGACAAACAACGAGCAGTACTTC. Amino acids: CASSRTLGTNNEQYF.

There are a few counts of this clone. The chain joins TRBV25-1 to TRBJ2-7; 7 bases are shared with TRBD1. The J segment lost 6 bases and the V segment lost 3 bases, leaving 8 bases of the junction unmatched. The CDR3 spans 14 residues. The V gene's germline CDR1 is MGHDK and CDR2 SYGVNS. The CDR3: CASSDPPDRAEQYF. The CDR3, as DNA: TGTGCCAGCAGTGACCCCCCAGACAGGGCCGAGCAGTACTTC.

In this sample, this clone turned up a few times. The genes are TRBV19 and TRBJ1-2; TRBD1 aligns across 7 bases. The V segment lost 6 bases and the J segment 6 bases; nucleotides outside the gene matches: 16. The germline V gene has CDR1 LNHDA and CDR2 SQIVND (reference sequence). There are 16 residues in the CDR3. The CDR3 here is CASRRPMDDREDGYTF. In DNA, the CDR3 is TGTGCCAGTAGACGCCCTATGGATGACAGGGAGGATGGCTACACCTTC.

This sequence joins TRBV18 and TRBJ1-4; no clear D gene. This CDR3 contains 15 residues. The germline V and J ends were trimmed by 0 bases and 4 bases, with 9 bases remaining between them. Germline V gene lookup returns CDR1 KGHSH and CDR2 LQKENI. CDR3 sequence: CASSPPSQFNEKLFF. The CDR3 DNA is TGTGCCAGCTCACCACCGTCACAGTTTAATGAAAAACTGTTTTTT.

The chain is built from TRBV29-1 and TRBJ2-7; the match to TRBD1 covers 8 bases. The germline V gene has CDR1 SQVTM and CDR2 ANQGSEA. J lost 4 bases, V lost 3 bases, and 8 bases had no gene match. There are 14 residues in the CDR3. The CDR3 sequence is CSVEIGTGHYEQYF. DNA for the CDR3: TGCAGCGTTGAGATCGGGACAGGACATTACGAGCAGTACTTC.

The chain joins TRBV28 to TRBJ1-4; D is possibly TRBD1 (5 bases). CDR1 and CDR2 from the germline V gene are MDHEN and SYDVKM. V was clipped by 4 bases and J by 3 bases, with 15 bases between them. CDR3 length equals 16 residues. The CDR3, as DNA: TGTGCCAGCAGTTCAACAGGAAGAGTATCTAATGAAAAACTGTTTTTT. This encodes CASSSTGRVSNEKLFF.

The chain has TRBV19 and TRBJ2-3; 10 bases agree with TRBD1. V shed 3 bases and J 5 bases; nucleotides not matched to a gene: 11. Germline CDR1 LNHDA, CDR2 SQIVND (reference sequence). The CDR3 consists of 17 residues. CDR3 in amino acids: CASSITPGTGAVDTQYF. CDR3 nucleotide sequence: TGTGCCAGTAGTATCACGCCCGGGACAGGGGCAGTAGATACGCAGTATTTT.

The chain is built from TRBV19 and TRBJ2-2, with D possibly being TRBD1 (5 bases). The CDR3 length is 13 residues. Deletions cut 7 bases from V and 7 bases from J, with 13 bases between. Germline loops: CDR1 LNHDA, CDR2 SQIVND (reference sequence). CDR3 coding DNA: TGTGCCAGTATCGAGCAGGGAATCGGGGAGCTGTTTTTT. The encoded protein is CASIEQGIGELFF. The variable domain in full, completed from reference TRBV19 and TRBJ2-2, reads DGGITQSPKYLFRKEGQNVTLSCEQNLNHDAMYWYRQDPGQGLRLIYYSQIVNDFQKGDIAEGYSVSREKKESFPLTVTSAQKNPTAFYLCASIEQGIGELFFGEGSRLTVL.

The chain has TRBV28 and TRBJ2-1; a possible D gene is TRBD2 (6 bases). Germline V CDR1 and CDR2: MDHEN, SYDVKM. Trimming took off 3 bases at V and 7 bases at J, with 13 bases between the two ends. CDR3 length equals 14 residues. CDR3 bases: TGTGCCAGCAGTTTTCGGGGGATATGGAATGAGCAGTTCTTC. This encodes CASSFRGIWNEQFF. Supplemented by reference TRBV28 and TRBJ2-1, the full variable domain reads DVKVTQSSRYLVKRTGEKVFLECVQDMDHENMFWYRQDPGLGLRLIYFSYDVKMKEKGDIPEGYSVSREKKERFSLILESASTNQTSMYLCASSFRGIWNEQFFGPGTRLTVL.

J is TRBJ2-5 and V is TRBV29-1, with D tentatively TRBD1 (5 bases). V was clipped by 0 bases and J by 5 bases, with 16 bases between them. The CDR3 contains 15 residues. From germline, CDR1 is SQVTM and CDR2 ANQGSEA. CDR3 sequence reads: CSVEDPQGFPETQYF. CDR3 DNA sequence: TGCAGCGTTGAAGATCCCCAGGGCTTCCCTGAGACCCAGTACTTC.

The chain links TRBV6-5 to TRBJ2-7; 8 bases are a match to TRBD1. V dropped 4 bases and J dropped 1; count of bases not matched to a gene: 6. Germline CDR1 reads MNHEY; CDR2 reads SVGAGI. There are 15 residues in the CDR3. CDR3 amino acids: CASSLLQGVSYEQYF. The DNA of the CDR3 is TGTGCCAGCAGTTTATTACAGGGGGTTTCCTACGAGCAGTACTTC.

The chain employs TRBV27 and TRBJ2-3, with TRBD2 as a possible D gene (6 bases). With 4 bases removed from V and 5 bases from J, the gap between germline ends came to 13 bases. Germline CDR1 reads MNHEY; CDR2 reads SMNVEV (reference sequence). The CDR3 is 14 amino acids. CDR3 in amino acids: CASSSWDGGDTQYF. The CDR3 DNA follows: TGTGCCAGCAGTTCCTGGGACGGGGGAGATACGCAGTATTTT.